The 27 T cell receptor beta chains below come from one sample, sequenced in a study of blood T cell repertoires in COVID-19. Profiling relied on immunoSEQ multiplex PCR, and the TCRdb table lists in-frame clones only, not all of them. The table lists 200,000 to 300,000 clones, roughly 86% of them singletons. The specimen sequenced was peripheral blood. Source of these receptors: a man in his forties who had recovered from COVID-19.

The chain is built from TRBV27 and TRBJ2-7, with D hard to call. V gave up 8 bases and J gave up 0 bases, with 17 bases separating them. The CDR3 is made up of 15 amino acids. Germline V CDR1 and CDR2: MNHEY, SMNVEV (reference sequence). Here the CDR3 reads CASGSPGEASYEQYF. In nucleotides, the CDR3 is TGTGCCAGCGGTTCACCCGGAGAAGCCTCCTACGAGCAGTACTTC.

This rearrangement joins TRBV4-1 to TRBJ1-5; the D gene is possibly TRBD1 (5 bases). The CDR3 covers 15 residues. Trimming removed 6 bases at V and 3 bases at J, with 15 bases between. Germline V gene sequence: CDR1 MGHRA, CDR2 YSYEKL. The chain's CDR3 is CASSGGSHSNQPQHF. CDR3 bases: TGCGCCAGCAGTGGGGGGAGCCATTCCAATCAGCCCCAGCATTTT.

In its sample, this clone was seen many times. J is TRBJ1-6 and V is TRBV9; 7 bases match TRBD1. J was trimmed by 9 bases and V by 0 bases; bases with no gene match: 9. The length of the CDR3 is 16 residues. Per the germline V gene, CDR1 is SGDLS and CDR2 is YYNGEE. The CDR3 bases are TGTGCCAGCAGCGTAGCTGACACCAGGGGGGCTTCACCCCTCCACTTT. This gives the protein CASSVADTRGASPLHF.

V usage is TRBV2 and J usage is TRBJ1-6; the match to TRBD1 covers 8 bases. Germline CDR1 is SNHLY and CDR2 is FYNNEI. This CDR3 contains 16 residues. J was trimmed by 0 bases and V by 4 bases; bases with no gene match: 2. CDR3 sequence reads: CASSGQGSSYNSPLHF. The CDR3 DNA follows: TGTGCCAGCAGTGGACAGGGGAGCTCCTATAATTCACCCCTCCACTTT.

The chain couples TRBV7-2 to TRBJ2-2; a weak D match, TRBD2 (5 bases). This CDR3 comprises 14 residues. CDR1 and CDR2 (germline): SGHTA, FQGNSA. The V end was cut by 5 bases, the J end by 3 bases, with 10 bases between. In DNA, the CDR3 is TGTGCCAGCAGCCCCCTGCGGGACACCGGGGAGCTGTTTTTT. It is translated as CASSPLRDTGELFF.

The chain links TRBV29-1 to TRBJ2-5; 9 bases fit TRBD1. Germline V gene data show CDR1 as SQVTM and CDR2 as ANQGSEA. The CDR3 runs 16 residues. With 8 bases clipped from V and 5 bases from J, the junction kept 18 bases outside the gene matches. The CDR3: CSSERGGQGMTETQYF. The CDR3 coding sequence is TGCAGCTCTGAGAGAGGGGGACAGGGTATGACGGAGACCCAGTACTTC.

The J gene is TRBJ2-2, the V gene TRBV6-5; weak D call: TRBD1 (5 bases). The CDR3 consists of 15 residues. V dropped 3 bases and J dropped 5 bases, with 13 bases sitting between them. CDR1 and CDR2 from the germline V gene are MNHEY and SVGAGI. The CDR3 nucleotides read TGTGCCAGCAGTTATCGGCAGGGATATACCGGGGAGCTGTTTTTT. This encodes CASSYRQGYTGELFF.

This clone occurred once. This chain joins TRBV4-3 and TRBJ1-3; D is ambiguous. Trimming shortened V by 3 bases and J by 4 bases, and 10 bases separated the two germline ends. Per the germline V gene, CDR1 is LGHNA and CDR2 is YSLEER. CDR3 size: 14 residues. Here the CDR3 reads CASSHSRGGNTIYF. CDR3 sequence (DNA): TGCGCCAGCAGCCACAGCCGGGGAGGAAACACCATATATTTT.

The genes are TRBV2 and TRBJ1-1; perhaps TRBD1 as D (6 bases). Trimming pared 2 bases from V and 1 base from J, leaving 17 bases between. There are 17 residues in the CDR3. The germline CDR1 and CDR2 sequences are SNHLY and FYNNEI. The DNA for the CDR3 is TGTGCCAGCAGTGAATTATTCCCCGCAGGGGAGAACACTGAAGCTTTCTTT. It specifies CASSELFPAGENTEAFF.

This chain connects TRBV5-1 to TRBJ2-1; D may be TRBD1 (6 bases). Looked up from germline, CDR1 is SGHRS and CDR2 is YFSETQ. This CDR3 is 12 amino acids long. Trimming removed 5 bases from V and 8 bases from J, with 11 bases in between. The CDR3 reads CASRSYRDEQFF. CDR3 DNA: TGCGCCAGCAGGTCGTACAGGGATGAGCAGTTCTTC. The full variable domain, with the rest looked up from reference TRBV5-1 and TRBJ2-1, is KAGVTQTPRYLIKTRGQQVTLSCSPISGHRSVSWYQQTPGQGLQFLFEYFSETQRNKGNFPGRFSGRQFSNSRSEMNVSTLELGDSALYLCASRSYRDEQFFGPGTRLTVL.

This chain connects TRBV5-6 to TRBJ1-1; D perhaps matches TRBD1 (6 bases). V lost 0 bases, J lost 4 bases, and 13 bases lay in between. This CDR3 is built from 15 residues. Per germline, CDR1 SGHDT and CDR2 YYEEEE. CDR3 in DNA: TGTGCCAGCAGCTTGGGATTGGGGGCTGGCACTGAAGCTTTCTTT. Translated: CASSLGLGAGTEAFF.

V gene TRBV5-1 combines with J gene TRBJ1-5; perhaps TRBD1 as D (6 bases). V lost 0 bases and J lost 9, with 13 bases in between. CDR1 SGHRS and CDR2 YFSETQ come from the germline V gene. This CDR3 spans 14 amino acids. CDR3 coding DNA: TGCGCCAGCAGCTTGGCGGGGGGCGGGGGGCCCCAGCATTTT. Translation gives CASSLAGGGGPQHF.

A note on this clone: Its ends do not fully match the called genes, so a read error is possible. The rearrangement uses TRBV5-1 and TRBJ1-1; 7 bases line up with TRBD1. The CDR3 has 12 residues. Germline values: CDR1 SGHRS, CDR2 YFSETQ. The CDR3 here is CASSRDLGQAHF. The CDR3 DNA reads as TGCGCCAGCAGTCGTGACTTAGGACAGGCCCACTTT.

The CDR3 reads CASSPLELTQYF. The CDR3 bases are TGTGCCAGCAGCCCTCTAGAGCTAACCCAGTACTTC. The chain joins TRBV7-8 to TRBJ2-5; D uncertain. Trimming took off 5 bases at V and 8 bases at J, with 12 bases between the two ends. Germline CDR1 is SGHVS and CDR2 is FQNEAQ. This CDR3 spans 12 amino acids. Combining the CDR3 with reference TRBV7-8 and TRBJ2-5 gives the whole variable domain GAGVSQSPRYKVAKRGQDVALRCDPISGHVSLFWYQQALGQGPEFLTYFQNEAQLDKSGLPSDRFFAERPEGSVSTLKIQRTQQEDSAVYLCASSPLELTQYFGPGTRLLVL.

The chain links TRBV7-2 to TRBJ2-5; 11 bases agree with TRBD2. The CDR3 has 15 residues. The V segment lost 1 base and the J segment 5 bases; nucleotides outside the gene matches: 3. CDR1 is SGHTA, CDR2 FQGNSA, per germline. The CDR3 reads CASSLDPSGGETQYF. In nucleotides, the CDR3 is TGTGCCAGCAGCTTAGACCCTAGCGGGGGGGAGACCCAGTACTTC.

The chain links TRBV15 to TRBJ2-3; no reliable D call. This CDR3 is 14 amino acids long. CDR1 is LNHNV and CDR2 is YYDKDF in the germline V gene (reference sequence). Trimming removed 8 bases at V and 4 bases at J, with 16 bases between. The DNA for the CDR3 is TGTGCCACCGGCCGTTTCGTGGCTGCAGATACGCAGTATTTT. Protein sequence: CATGRFVAADTQYF.

The chain joins TRBV7-8 to TRBJ1-1; the match to TRBD1 covers 7 bases. The V gene end was trimmed by 2 bases and the J gene end by 1 base; junction bases not matched to a gene: 4. Germline-derived CDR1 and CDR2 are SGHVS and FQNEAQ. The CDR3 consists of 15 residues. The CDR3: CASSLTGAKNTEAFF. CDR3 coding DNA: TGTGCCAGCAGCTTAACAGGGGCCAAGAACACTGAAGCTTTCTTT.

J is TRBJ1-6 and V is TRBV6-5; possible D gene TRBD1, 5 bases. Looked up from germline, CDR1 is MNHEY and CDR2 is SVGAGI. The CDR3 totals 13 residues. V lost 8 bases, J lost 6 bases, and 11 bases lay in between. In DNA form, the CDR3 reads TGTGCCAGCTTGGCAGGGATTAATTCACCCCTCCACTTT. Residues: CASLAGINSPLHF.

This clone was picked up one time. The V and J genes are TRBV5-1 and TRBJ1-1, with a possible D match to TRBD1 (6 bases). The CDR3 has 14 amino acids. Germline lookup yields CDR1 SGHRS and CDR2 YFSETQ. V lost 3 bases to trimming and J lost 3 bases, with 12 bases between them. The DNA for the CDR3 is TGCGCCAGCAGCTCAACAGGGTGGGACACTGAAGCTTTCTTT. Protein: CASSSTGWDTEAFF.

A few counts support this clone. This chain links TRBV27 with TRBJ2-7; a weak D match, TRBD2 (5 bases). The CDR3 spans 12 residues. Trimming cost V 2 bases and J 5 bases, with 7 bases left between them. Germline lookup yields CDR1 MNHEY and CDR2 SMNVEV (reference sequence). The CDR3 coding sequence is TGTGCCAGCAGTTTAGACGGGGACGAGCAGTACTTC. Translation: CASSLDGDEQYF.

This chain uses TRBV10-3 with TRBJ1-1; 7 bases agree with TRBD1. The CDR3 runs to 13 residues. V gave up 7 bases and J gave up 1 base; unmatched junction bases: 3. CDR1 ENHRY and CDR2 SYGVKD come from the germline V gene. CDR3: CAIKDRPNTEAFF. Here the CDR3 DNA reads TGTGCCATCAAGGACAGGCCGAACACTGAAGCTTTCTTT.

The J gene is TRBJ1-2, the V gene TRBV30; 10 nucleotides line up with TRBD1. J was trimmed by 2 bases and V by 5 bases; bases with no gene match: 5. CDR1 is GTSNPN, CDR2 SVGIG, per germline (reference sequence). The length of the CDR3 is 14 residues. CDR3 loop: CAWRDRGMNYGYTF. For the CDR3, the DNA is TGTGCCTGGCGGGACAGGGGAATGAACTATGGCTACACCTTC.

The genes are TRBV6-1 and TRBJ2-1, with TRBD1 matching over 9 bases. The germline CDR1 and CDR2 sequences are MNHNS and SASEGT. This CDR3 contains 17 residues. V lost 2 bases, J lost 3 bases, and 8 bases stayed unmatched. In nucleotides, the CDR3 is TGTGCCAGCAGTGAATATAGAGGACAGGGGAGCTACAATGAGCAGTTCTTC. Translating gives CASSEYRGQGSYNEQFF.

V gene TRBV5-1 combines with J gene TRBJ1-2, with 11 bases fitting TRBD1. The CDR3 covers 14 residues. In germline, CDR1 is SGHRS, CDR2 YFSETQ. The junction had 5 bases not matched to a gene; V was cut back by 4 bases and J by 6 bases. Here the CDR3 reads CASSPGQGANGYTF. The CDR3 DNA is TGCGCCAGCAGCCCCGGACAGGGGGCAAATGGCTACACCTTC.

The rearrangement uses TRBV6-5 and TRBJ1-6, with a tentative D call TRBD1 (5 bases). The germline V and J ends were trimmed by 6 bases and 7 bases, with 16 bases remaining between them. The CDR3 is 15 residues long. From germline, CDR1 is MNHEY and CDR2 SVGAGI. The CDR3 here is CASSQSRVSNSPLHF. The CDR3 nucleotides are TGTGCCAGCAGCCAATCCAGGGTTTCAAATTCACCCCTCCACTTT.

The chain carries TRBV7-2 and TRBJ2-7; D may be TRBD2 (6 bases). The V gene's germline CDR1 is SGHTA and CDR2 FQGNSA. Deletions cut 1 base from V and 4 bases from J, with 11 bases between. The CDR3 spans 14 residues. CDR3 nucleotides: TGTGCCAGCAGCTTAGGTGGGGGGTTGTACGAGCAGTACTTC. Its translation: CASSLGGGLYEQYF.

The rearrangement links TRBV29-1 to TRBJ2-7, with TRBD1 matching over 9 bases. V lost 3 bases, J lost 3 bases, and 12 bases stayed unmatched. Germline V gene sequence: CDR1 SQVTM, CDR2 ANQGSEA. This CDR3 has 16 residues. The CDR3 spells CSVEGVKGQGNYEQYF. The CDR3 bases are TGCAGCGTTGAGGGAGTAAAGGGACAGGGAAACTACGAGCAGTACTTC.